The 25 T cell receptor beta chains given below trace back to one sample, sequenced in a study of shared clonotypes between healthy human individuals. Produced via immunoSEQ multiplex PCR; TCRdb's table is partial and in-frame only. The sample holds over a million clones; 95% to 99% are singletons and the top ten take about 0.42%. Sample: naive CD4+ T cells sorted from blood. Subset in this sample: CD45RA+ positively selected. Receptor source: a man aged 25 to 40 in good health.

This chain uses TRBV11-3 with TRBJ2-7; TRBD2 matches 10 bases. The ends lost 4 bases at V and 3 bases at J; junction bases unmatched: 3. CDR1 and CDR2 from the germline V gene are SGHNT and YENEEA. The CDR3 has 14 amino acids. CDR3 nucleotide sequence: TGTGCCAGCAGCTCTAGCGGGGGAAACTACGAGCAGTACTTC. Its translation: CASSSSGGNYEQYF.

The CDR3 loop is CASSLEPLGTGELFF. The CDR3 bases are TGTGCCAGCAGCTTAGAACCTTTGGGCACCGGGGAGCTGTTTTTT. V and J are TRBV7-2 and TRBJ2-2; D not resolved. Per the germline V gene, CDR1 is SGHTA and CDR2 is FQGNSA. Trimming shortened V by 1 base and J by 4 bases, and 10 bases separated the two germline ends. The CDR3 runs to 15 residues.

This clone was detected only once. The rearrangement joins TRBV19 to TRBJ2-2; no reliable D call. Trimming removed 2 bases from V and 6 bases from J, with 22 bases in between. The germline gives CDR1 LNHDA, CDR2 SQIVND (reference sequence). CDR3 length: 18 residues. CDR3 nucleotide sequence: TGTGCCAGTAGTATATCAGGTTCTGGGCTTATTCTGCCCGGGGAGCTGTTTTTT. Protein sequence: CASSISGSGLILPGELFF. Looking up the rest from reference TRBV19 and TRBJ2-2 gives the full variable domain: DGGITQSPKYLFRKEGQNVTLSCEQNLNHDAMYWYRQDPGQGLRLIYYSQIVNDFQKGDIAEGYSVSREKKESFPLTVTSAQKNPTAFYLCASSISGSGLILPGELFFGEGSRLTVL.

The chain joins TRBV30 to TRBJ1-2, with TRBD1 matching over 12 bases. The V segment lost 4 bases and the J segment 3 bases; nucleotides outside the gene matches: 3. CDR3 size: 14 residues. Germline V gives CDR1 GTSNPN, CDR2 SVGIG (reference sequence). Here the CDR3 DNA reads TGTGCCTGGAAAGGGACAGGGGGCCACTATGGCTACACCTTC. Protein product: CAWKGTGGHYGYTF.

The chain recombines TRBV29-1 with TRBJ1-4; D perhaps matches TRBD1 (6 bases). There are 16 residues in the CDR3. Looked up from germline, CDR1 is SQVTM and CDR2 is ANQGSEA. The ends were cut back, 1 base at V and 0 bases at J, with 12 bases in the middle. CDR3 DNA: TGCAGCGTTGAAGCTCCAACAGGGTCAACTAATGAAAAACTGTTTTTT. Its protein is CSVEAPTGSTNEKLFF.

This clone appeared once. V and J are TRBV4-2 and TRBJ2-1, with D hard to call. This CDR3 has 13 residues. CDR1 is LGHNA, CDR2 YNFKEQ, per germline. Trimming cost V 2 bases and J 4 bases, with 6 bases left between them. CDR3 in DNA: TGTGCCAGCAGCCAACTTCTGTACAATGAGCAGTTCTTC. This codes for CASSQLLYNEQFF.

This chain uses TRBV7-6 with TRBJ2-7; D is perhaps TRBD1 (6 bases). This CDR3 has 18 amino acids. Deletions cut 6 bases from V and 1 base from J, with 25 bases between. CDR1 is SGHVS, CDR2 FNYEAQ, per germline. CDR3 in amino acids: CASSSGQTQHFGSYEQYF. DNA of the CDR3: TGTGCCAGCAGTTCTGGACAGACCCAGCACTTTGGGTCCTACGAGCAGTACTTC.

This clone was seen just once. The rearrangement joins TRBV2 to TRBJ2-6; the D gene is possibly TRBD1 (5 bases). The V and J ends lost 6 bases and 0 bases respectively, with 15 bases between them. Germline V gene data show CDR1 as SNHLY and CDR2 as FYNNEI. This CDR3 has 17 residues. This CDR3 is CASSLRVQVSGANVLTF. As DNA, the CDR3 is TGTGCCAGCAGCCTCAGGGTTCAGGTCTCTGGGGCCAACGTCCTGACTTTC.

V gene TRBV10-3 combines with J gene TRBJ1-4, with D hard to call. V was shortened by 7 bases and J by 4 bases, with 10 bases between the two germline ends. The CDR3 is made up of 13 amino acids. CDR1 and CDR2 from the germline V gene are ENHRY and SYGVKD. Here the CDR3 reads CAIKAERNEKLFF. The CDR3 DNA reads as TGTGCCATCAAAGCGGAGCGTAATGAAAAACTGTTTTTT.

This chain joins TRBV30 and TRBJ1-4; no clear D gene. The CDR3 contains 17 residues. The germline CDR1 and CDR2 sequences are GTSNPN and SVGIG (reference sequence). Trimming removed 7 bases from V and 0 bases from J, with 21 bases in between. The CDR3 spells CASFRAAKNATNEKLFF. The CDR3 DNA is TGTGCCTCCTTCCGGGCAGCTAAGAACGCAACTAATGAAAAACTGTTTTTT.

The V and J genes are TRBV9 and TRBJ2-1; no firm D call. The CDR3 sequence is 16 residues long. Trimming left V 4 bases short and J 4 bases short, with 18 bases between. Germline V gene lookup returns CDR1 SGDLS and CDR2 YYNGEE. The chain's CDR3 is CASSLHRNPRYNEQFF. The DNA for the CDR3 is TGTGCCAGCAGCTTACACAGAAACCCTCGGTACAATGAGCAGTTCTTC.

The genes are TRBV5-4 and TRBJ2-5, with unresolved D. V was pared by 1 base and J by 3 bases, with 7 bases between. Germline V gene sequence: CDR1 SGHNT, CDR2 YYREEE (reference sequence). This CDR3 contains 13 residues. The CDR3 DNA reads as TGTGCCAGCAGCTTGTTTAAGGAAGAGACCCAGTACTTC. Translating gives CASSLFKEETQYF. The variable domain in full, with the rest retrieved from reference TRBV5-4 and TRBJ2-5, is ETGVTQSPTHLIKTRGQQVTLRCSSQSGHNTVSWYQQALGQGPQFIFQYYREEENGRGNFPPRFSGLQFPNYSSELNVNALELDDSALYLCASSLFKEETQYFGPGTRLLVL.

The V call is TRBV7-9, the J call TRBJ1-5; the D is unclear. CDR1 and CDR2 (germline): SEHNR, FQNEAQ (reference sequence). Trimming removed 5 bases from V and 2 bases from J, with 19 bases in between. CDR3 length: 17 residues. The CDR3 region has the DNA TGTGCCAGCAGCCCGGGTATGGGAACGATAGGCAATCAGCCCCAGCATTTT. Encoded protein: CASSPGMGTIGNQPQHF.

This CDR3 is CASSLTDRSWNTEAFF. The CDR3 DNA sequence: TGCGCCAGCAGCTTGACGGACAGGAGTTGGAACACTGAAGCTTTCTTT. The chain combines TRBV5-1 with TRBJ1-1, with 7 nucleotides matching TRBD1. The CDR3 consists of 16 residues. Germline V gene data show CDR1 as SGHRS and CDR2 as YFSETQ. The junction had 7 bases not matched to a gene; V was cut back by 1 base and J by 1 base. Supplemented by reference TRBV5-1 and TRBJ1-1, the full variable domain reads KAGVTQTPRYLIKTRGQQVTLSCSPISGHRSVSWYQQTPGQGLQFLFEYFSETQRNKGNFPGRFSGRQFSNSRSEMNVSTLELGDSALYLCASSLTDRSWNTEAFFGQGTRLTVV.

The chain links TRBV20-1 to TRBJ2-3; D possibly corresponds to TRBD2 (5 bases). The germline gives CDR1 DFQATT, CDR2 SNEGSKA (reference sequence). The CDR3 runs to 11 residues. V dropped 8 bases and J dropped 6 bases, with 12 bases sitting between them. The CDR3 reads CSHGGMDTQYF. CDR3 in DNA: TGCAGTCACGGAGGTATGGATACGCAGTATTTT.

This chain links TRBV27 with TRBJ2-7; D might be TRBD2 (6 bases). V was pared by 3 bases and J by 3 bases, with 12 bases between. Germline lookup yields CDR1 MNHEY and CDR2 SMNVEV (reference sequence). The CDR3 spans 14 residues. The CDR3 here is CASSLGRDRYEQYF. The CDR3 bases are TGTGCCAGCAGTTTGGGGCGGGACCGCTACGAGCAGTACTTC.

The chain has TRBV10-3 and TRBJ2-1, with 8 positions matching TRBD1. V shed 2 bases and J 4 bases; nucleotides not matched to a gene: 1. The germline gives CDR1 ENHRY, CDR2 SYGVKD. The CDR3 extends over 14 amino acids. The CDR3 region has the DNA TGTGCCATCAGTGAGAGGGACAGGTACAATGAGCAGTTCTTC. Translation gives CAISERDRYNEQFF.

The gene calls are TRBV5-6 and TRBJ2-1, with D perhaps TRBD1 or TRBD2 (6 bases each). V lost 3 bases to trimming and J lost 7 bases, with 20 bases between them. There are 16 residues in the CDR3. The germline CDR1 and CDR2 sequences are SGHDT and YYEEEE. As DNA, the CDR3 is TGTGCCAGCAGCTGGCGGGGACACCTGGAGGTGAATGAGCAGTTCTTC. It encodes CASSWRGHLEVNEQFF.

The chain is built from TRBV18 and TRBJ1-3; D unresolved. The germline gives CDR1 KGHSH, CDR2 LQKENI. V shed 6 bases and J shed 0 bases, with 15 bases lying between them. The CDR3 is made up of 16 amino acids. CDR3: CASSPMDGSSGNTIYF. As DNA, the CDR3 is TGTGCCAGCTCCCCGATGGACGGGAGCTCTGGAAACACCATATATTTT.

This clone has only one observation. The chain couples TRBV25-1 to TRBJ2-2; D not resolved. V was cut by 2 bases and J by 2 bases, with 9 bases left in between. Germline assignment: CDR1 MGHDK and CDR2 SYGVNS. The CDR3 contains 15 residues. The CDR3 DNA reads TGTGCCAGCAGTGAAATCGATGGTAACACCGGGGAGCTGTTTTTT. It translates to CASSEIDGNTGELFF.

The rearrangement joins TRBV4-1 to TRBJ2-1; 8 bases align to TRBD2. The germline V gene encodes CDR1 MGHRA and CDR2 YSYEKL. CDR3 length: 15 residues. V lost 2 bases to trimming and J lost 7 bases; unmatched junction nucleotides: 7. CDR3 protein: CASSQPTSVNNEQFF. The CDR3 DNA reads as TGCGCCAGCAGCCAACCGACTAGCGTTAATAATGAGCAGTTCTTC.

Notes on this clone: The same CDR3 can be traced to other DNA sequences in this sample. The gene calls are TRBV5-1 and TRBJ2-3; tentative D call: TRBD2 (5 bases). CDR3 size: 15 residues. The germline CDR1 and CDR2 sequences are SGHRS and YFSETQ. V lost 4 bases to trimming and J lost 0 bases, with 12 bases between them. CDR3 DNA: TGCGCCAGCAGCCTGCCCGGCGGGAGCACAGATACGCAGTATTTT. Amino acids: CASSLPGGSTDTQYF.

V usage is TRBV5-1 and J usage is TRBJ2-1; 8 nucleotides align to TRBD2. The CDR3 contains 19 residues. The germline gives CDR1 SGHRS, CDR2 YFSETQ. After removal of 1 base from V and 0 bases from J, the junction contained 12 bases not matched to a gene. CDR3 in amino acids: CASSLKSGGPKSSYNEQFF. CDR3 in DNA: TGCGCCAGCAGCTTGAAATCGGGGGGGCCTAAGAGCTCCTACAATGAGCAGTTCTTC. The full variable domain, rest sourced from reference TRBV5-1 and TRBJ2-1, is KAGVTQTPRYLIKTRGQQVTLSCSPISGHRSVSWYQQTPGQGLQFLFEYFSETQRNKGNFPGRFSGRQFSNSRSEMNVSTLELGDSALYLCASSLKSGGPKSSYNEQFFGPGTRLTVL.

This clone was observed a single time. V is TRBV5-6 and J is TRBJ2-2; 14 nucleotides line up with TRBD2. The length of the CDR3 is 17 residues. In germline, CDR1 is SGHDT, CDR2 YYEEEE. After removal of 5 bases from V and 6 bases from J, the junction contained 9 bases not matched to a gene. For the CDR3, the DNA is TGTGCCAGCAGTCTTGGGACTAGCGGGAGCTTGGCCGGGGAGCTGTTTTTT. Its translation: CASSLGTSGSLAGELFF.

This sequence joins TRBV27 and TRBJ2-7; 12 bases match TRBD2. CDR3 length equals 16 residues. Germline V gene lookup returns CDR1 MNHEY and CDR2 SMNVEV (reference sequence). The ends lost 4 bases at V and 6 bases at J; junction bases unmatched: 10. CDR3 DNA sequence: TGTGCCAGCAGTTCCTCAAGGACTAGCGGGAAGAGCGAGCAGTACTTC. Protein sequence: CASSSSRTSGKSEQYF.